Presented here are 17 T cell receptor beta chains from one specimen sequenced in a study of blood T cell repertoires in COVID-19. Libraries were prepared by immunoSEQ multiplex PCR; TCRdb keeps only in-frame clonotypes and omits some of them. The table lists roughly 340,000 clones, 75% to 90% of them singletons. The sequenced sample was peripheral blood. Every receptor here comes from a woman between 50 and 59 years old with COVID-19, enrolled during active disease.

The chain combines TRBV30 with TRBJ1-1; 8 nucleotides match TRBD1. This CDR3 spans 15 amino acids. V shed 1 base and J 11 bases; nucleotides not matched to a gene: 15. Germline V gene data show CDR1 as GTSNPN and CDR2 as SVGIG (reference sequence). The CDR3 nucleotides read TGTGCCTGGAGTGGTACCTCTCGGACAGGGTCTATGGCTTTCTTT. Translated, it gives CAWSGTSRTGSMAFF.

The CDR3 sequence: CASSMRAQRASNQPQHF. The CDR3 DNA follows: TGTGCCAGTAGTATGAGGGCTCAGAGGGCAAGCAATCAGCCCCAGCATTTT. The rearrangement links TRBV19 to TRBJ1-5; D not certain. CDR1 LNHDA and CDR2 SQIVND come from the germline V gene (reference sequence). The CDR3 has 17 amino acids. Trimming removed 3 bases at V and 1 base at J, with 16 bases between.

The chain uses TRBV5-6 and TRBJ2-7; D is perhaps TRBD2 (8 bases). From germline, CDR1 is SGHDT and CDR2 YYEEEE. CDR3 length equals 15 residues. V was shortened by 4 bases and J by 3 bases, with 17 bases between the two germline ends. CDR3 coding DNA: TGTGCCAGCAGCCCAGGGGGACTAGGGAACTACGAGCAGTACTTC. It yields the protein CASSPGGLGNYEQYF.

The rearrangement joins TRBV19 to TRBJ1-2; 9 bases are a match to TRBD1. V dropped 6 bases and J dropped 2; count of bases not matched to a gene: 4. Germline V CDR1 and CDR2: LNHDA, SQIVND (reference sequence). This CDR3 has 14 residues. In DNA form, the CDR3 reads TGTGCCAGTAGGACCGGGACAGGGAACTATGGCTACACCTTC. Encoded protein: CASRTGTGNYGYTF.

This chain's CDR3 is CATSDSPGQGDYGYTF. CDR3 DNA: TGTGCCACCAGTGATTCACCGGGACAGGGGGACTATGGCTACACCTTC. The chain recombines TRBV24-1 with TRBJ1-2; 11 nucleotides line up with TRBD1. This CDR3 region has 16 residues. V shed 2 bases, J shed 3 bases, and the junction held 4 bases outside the gene matches. Germline V gene lookup returns CDR1 KGHDR and CDR2 SFDVKD.

The chain joins TRBV10-1 to TRBJ2-1; tentative D call: TRBD1 (5 bases). V was clipped by 4 bases and J by 6 bases, with 19 bases between them. The CDR3 contains 16 residues. Germline V lookup: CDR1 WNHNN, CDR2 SYGVQD (reference sequence). CDR3 coding DNA: TGCGCCAGCAGTGGGGGCACCCTCCGATCACGCAATGAGCAGTTCTTC. Translated: CASSGGTLRSRNEQFF.

This chain joins TRBV3-1 (or the pseudogene TRBV3-2) and TRBJ2-7; the match to TRBD2 covers 13 bases. The germline gives CDR1 LGHDT, CDR2 YNNKEL (reference sequence). V shed 7 bases and J 5 bases; nucleotides not matched to a gene: 8. The CDR3 length is 15 residues. The CDR3 spells CASTRGLAGANEQYF. The CDR3 DNA follows: TGTGCCAGCACCCGAGGACTAGCGGGAGCCAACGAGCAGTACTTC.

This rearrangement joins TRBV5-6 to TRBJ1-5; weak D call: TRBD1 (6 bases). The CDR3 runs to 15 residues. Germline CDR1 reads SGHDT; CDR2 reads YYEEEE. V lost 0 bases, J lost 3 bases, and 10 bases lay in between. CDR3 sequence (DNA): TGTGCCAGCAGCTTGGAGGGGGGGAACAATCAGCCCCAGCATTTT. Translating it yields CASSLEGGNNQPQHF.

This clone was counted between two and nine times. The rearrangement uses TRBV18 and TRBJ2-5, with D perhaps matching TRBD2 (6 bases). Germline loops: CDR1 KGHSH, CDR2 LQKENI. This CDR3 contains 12 residues. V lost 2 bases, J lost 7 bases, and 8 bases lay in between. DNA of the CDR3: TGTGCCAGCTCACCAAACGGGGGGACCCAGTACTTC. Residues: CASSPNGGTQYF.

The V and J genes are TRBV6-6 and TRBJ2-3; TRBD2 matches 8 bases. V gave up 5 bases and J gave up 0 bases; unmatched junction bases: 13. The CDR3 length is 18 residues. Per germline, CDR1 MNHNY and CDR2 SVGAGI (reference sequence). CDR3 residues: CASSRNPDSGVSTDTQYF. DNA for the CDR3: TGTGCCAGCAGTCGCAATCCAGATAGCGGGGTCAGCACAGATACGCAGTATTTT.

This clone was counted once. The chain has TRBV4-2 and TRBJ1-4, with 7 positions matching TRBD1. J gave up 7 bases and V 1 base, and 3 bases lay outside the gene matches. Germline-derived CDR1 and CDR2 are LGHNA and YNFKEQ. This CDR3 is 14 amino acids long. Written as DNA, the CDR3 is TGTGCCAGCAGCCAAGGACAGGGAGGTGAAAAACTGTTTTTT. Translated, it gives CASSQGQGGEKLFF.

V and J are TRBV5-1 and TRBJ2-5, with D perhaps matching TRBD2 (6 bases). CDR3 size: 14 residues. V shed 6 bases and J shed 5 bases, with 17 bases lying between them. Germline V CDR1 and CDR2: SGHRS, YFSETQ. The CDR3 sequence is CASTPGGESETQYF. CDR3 bases: TGCGCCAGCACCCCGGGCGGGGAATCGGAGACCCAGTACTTC.

The rearrangement links TRBV7-2 to TRBJ2-1; D ambiguous. The CDR3 totals 12 residues. Germline lookup yields CDR1 SGHTA and CDR2 FQGNSA. V dropped 6 bases and J dropped 4 bases, with 7 bases sitting between them. As DNA, the CDR3 is TGTGCCAGCAGTTTCTCGTACAATGAGCAGTTCTTC. This codes for CASSFSYNEQFF. The full variable domain, in which reference TRBV7-2 and TRBJ2-1 provide the parts outside the CDR3, is GAGVSQSPSNKVTEKGKDVELRCDPISGHTALYWYRQSLGQGLEFLIYFQGNSAPDKSGLPSDRFSAERTGGSVSTLTIQRTQQEDSAVYLCASSFSYNEQFFGPGTRLTVL.

This clone is a singleton in its sample. This chain connects TRBV18 to TRBJ2-7, with 9 bases fitting TRBD1. The junction had 10 bases not matched to a gene; V was cut back by 3 bases and J by 7 bases. The CDR3 consists of 15 residues. Germline CDR1 reads KGHSH; CDR2 reads LQKENI. The CDR3 loop is CASSPPGQGAPEQYF. The CDR3 region has the DNA TGTGCCAGCTCACCTCCGGGACAGGGAGCTCCAGAGCAGTACTTC.

This rearrangement joins TRBV6-4 to TRBJ1-2; D is possibly TRBD1 (6 bases). The germline CDR1 and CDR2 sequences are MRHNA and SNTAGT. This CDR3 is built from 14 residues. Trimming left V 6 bases short and J 0 bases short, with 11 bases between. CDR3 residues: CASRADSANYGYTF. The CDR3 nucleotides read TGTGCCAGCAGGGCGGACAGTGCTAACTATGGCTACACCTTC.

In this sample, this clone turned up a few times. J is TRBJ2-7 and V is TRBV10-1; D is undetermined. Looked up from germline, CDR1 is WNHNN and CDR2 is SYGVQD (reference sequence). The CDR3 sequence is 11 residues long. Deletions cut 6 bases from V and 3 bases from J, with 6 bases between. As DNA, the CDR3 is TGCGCCAGCAGCGTACTCTACGAGCAGTACTTC. Amino acids: CASSVLYEQYF.

The CDR3 DNA sequence: TGTGCCAGCAGCTTCGACAGGGGACATATGAACACTGAAGCTTTCTTT. This translates into CASSFDRGHMNTEAFF. This chain joins TRBV11-2 and TRBJ1-1; TRBD1 aligns across 8 bases. V was clipped by 3 bases and J by 0 bases; unmatched bases: 6. The CDR3 sequence is 16 residues long. Germline-derived CDR1 and CDR2 are SGHAT and FQNNGV.